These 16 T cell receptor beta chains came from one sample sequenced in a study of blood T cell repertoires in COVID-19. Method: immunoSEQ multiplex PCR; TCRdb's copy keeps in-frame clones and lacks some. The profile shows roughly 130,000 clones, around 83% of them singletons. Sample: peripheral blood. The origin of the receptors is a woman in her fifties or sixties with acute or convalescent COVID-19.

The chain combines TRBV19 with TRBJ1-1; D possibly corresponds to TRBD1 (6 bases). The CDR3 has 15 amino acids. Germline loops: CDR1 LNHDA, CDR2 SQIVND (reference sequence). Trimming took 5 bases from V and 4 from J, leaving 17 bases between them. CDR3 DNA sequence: TGTGCCAGTAGTGGATTCTCAAGGGGGAGCACTGAAGCTTTCTTT. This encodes CASSGFSRGSTEAFF.

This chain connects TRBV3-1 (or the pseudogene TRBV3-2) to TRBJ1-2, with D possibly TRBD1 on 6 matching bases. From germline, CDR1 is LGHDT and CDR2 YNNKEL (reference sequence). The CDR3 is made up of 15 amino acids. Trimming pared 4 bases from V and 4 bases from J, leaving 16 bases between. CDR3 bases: TGTGCCAGCAGCCTCCTCAGCGGGGGCGGCTATGGCTACACCTTC. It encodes CASSLLSGGGYGYTF.

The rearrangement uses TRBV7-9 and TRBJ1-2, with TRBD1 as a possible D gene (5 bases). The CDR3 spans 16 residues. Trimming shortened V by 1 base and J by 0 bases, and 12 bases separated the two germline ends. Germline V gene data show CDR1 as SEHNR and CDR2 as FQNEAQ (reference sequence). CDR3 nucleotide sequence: TGTGCCAGCAGCTTAGAGGGGAGGGGATCTAACTATGGCTACACCTTC. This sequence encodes CASSLEGRGSNYGYTF.

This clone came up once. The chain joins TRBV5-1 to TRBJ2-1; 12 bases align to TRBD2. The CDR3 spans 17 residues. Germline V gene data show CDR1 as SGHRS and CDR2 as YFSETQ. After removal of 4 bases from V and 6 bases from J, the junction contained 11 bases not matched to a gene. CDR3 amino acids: CASSRKPSGGDPNEQFF. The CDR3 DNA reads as TGCGCCAGCAGCAGAAAACCTAGCGGGGGGGACCCCAATGAGCAGTTCTTC.

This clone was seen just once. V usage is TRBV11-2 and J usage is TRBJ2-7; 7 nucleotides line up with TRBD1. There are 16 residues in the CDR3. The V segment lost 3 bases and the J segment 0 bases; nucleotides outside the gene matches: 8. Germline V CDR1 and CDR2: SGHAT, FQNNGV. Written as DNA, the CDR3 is TGTGCCAGCAGCTTGGGACAGCTGATCAGCTCCTACGAGCAGTACTTC. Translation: CASSLGQLISSYEQYF.

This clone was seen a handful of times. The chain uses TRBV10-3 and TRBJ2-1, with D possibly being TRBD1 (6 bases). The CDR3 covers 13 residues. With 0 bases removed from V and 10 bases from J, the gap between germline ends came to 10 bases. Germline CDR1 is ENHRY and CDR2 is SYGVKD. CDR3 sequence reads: CAISESGAEEQFF. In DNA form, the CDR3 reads TGTGCCATCAGTGAGTCGGGGGCGGAAGAGCAGTTCTTC.

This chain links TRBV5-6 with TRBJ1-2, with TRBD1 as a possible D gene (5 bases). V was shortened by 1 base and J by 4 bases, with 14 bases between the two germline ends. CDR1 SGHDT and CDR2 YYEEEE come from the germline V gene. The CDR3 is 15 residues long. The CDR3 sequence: CASSLSNRIFYGYTF. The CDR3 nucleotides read TGTGCCAGCAGCTTGTCGAACAGGATTTTCTATGGCTACACCTTC.

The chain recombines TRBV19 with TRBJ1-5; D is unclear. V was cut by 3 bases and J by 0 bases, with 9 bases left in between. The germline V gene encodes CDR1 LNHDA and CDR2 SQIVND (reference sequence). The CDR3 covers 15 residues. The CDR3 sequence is CASSITADSNQPQHF. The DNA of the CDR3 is TGTGCCAGTAGTATTACAGCGGATAGCAATCAGCCCCAGCATTTT.

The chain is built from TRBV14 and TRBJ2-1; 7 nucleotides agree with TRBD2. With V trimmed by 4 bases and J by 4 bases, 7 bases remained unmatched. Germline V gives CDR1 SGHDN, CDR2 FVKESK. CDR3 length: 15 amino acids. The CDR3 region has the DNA TGTGCCAGCAGCCCCTCTAGCGGCACGTACAATGAGCAGTTCTTC. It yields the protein CASSPSSGTYNEQFF.

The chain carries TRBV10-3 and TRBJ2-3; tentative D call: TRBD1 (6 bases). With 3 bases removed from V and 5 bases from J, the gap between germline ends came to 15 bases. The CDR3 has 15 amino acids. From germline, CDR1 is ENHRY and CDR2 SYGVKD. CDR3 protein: CAISDVVRGEDTQYF. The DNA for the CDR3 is TGTGCCATCAGTGACGTTGTCAGGGGAGAAGATACGCAGTATTTT.

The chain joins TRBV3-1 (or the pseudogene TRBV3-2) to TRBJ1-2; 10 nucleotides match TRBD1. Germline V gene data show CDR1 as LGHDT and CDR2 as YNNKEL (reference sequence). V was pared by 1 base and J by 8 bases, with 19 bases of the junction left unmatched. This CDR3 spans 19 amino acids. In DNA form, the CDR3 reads TGTGCCAGCAGCCAAGGGCCGACAGGGGGCTTACTATTATTGAGGGGCTACACCTTC. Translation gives CASSQGPTGGLLLLRGYTF.

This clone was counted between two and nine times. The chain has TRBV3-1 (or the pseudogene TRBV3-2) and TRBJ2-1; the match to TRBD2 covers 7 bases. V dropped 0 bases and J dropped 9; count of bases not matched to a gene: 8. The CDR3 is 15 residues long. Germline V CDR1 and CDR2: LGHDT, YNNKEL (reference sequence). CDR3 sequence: CASSQDLTSSPEQFF. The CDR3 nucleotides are TGTGCCAGCAGCCAAGATTTGACTAGCTCGCCTGAGCAGTTCTTC.

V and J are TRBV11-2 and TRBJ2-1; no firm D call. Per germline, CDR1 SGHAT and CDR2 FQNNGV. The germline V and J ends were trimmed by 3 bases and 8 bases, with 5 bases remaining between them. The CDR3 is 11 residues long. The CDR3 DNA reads TGTGCCAGCAGCTTGGGCTATGAGCAGTTCTTC. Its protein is CASSLGYEQFF.

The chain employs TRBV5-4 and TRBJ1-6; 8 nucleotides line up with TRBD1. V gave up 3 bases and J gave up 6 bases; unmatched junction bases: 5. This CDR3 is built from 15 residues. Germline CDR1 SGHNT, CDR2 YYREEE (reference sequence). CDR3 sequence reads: CASSSGQGTNSPLHF. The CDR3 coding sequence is TGTGCCAGCAGCTCCGGACAGGGAACTAATTCACCCCTCCACTTT. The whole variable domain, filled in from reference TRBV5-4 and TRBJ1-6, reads ETGVTQSPTHLIKTRGQQVTLRCSSQSGHNTVSWYQQALGQGPQFIFQYYREEENGRGNFPPRFSGLQFPNYSSELNVNALELDDSALYLCASSSGQGTNSPLHFGNGTRLTVT.

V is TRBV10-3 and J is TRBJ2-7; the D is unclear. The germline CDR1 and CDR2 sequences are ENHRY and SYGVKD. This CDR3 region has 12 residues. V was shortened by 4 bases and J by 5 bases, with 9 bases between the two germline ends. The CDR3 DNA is TGTGCCATCAGTGTTGGAGCCGACGAGCAGTACTTC. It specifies CAISVGADEQYF.

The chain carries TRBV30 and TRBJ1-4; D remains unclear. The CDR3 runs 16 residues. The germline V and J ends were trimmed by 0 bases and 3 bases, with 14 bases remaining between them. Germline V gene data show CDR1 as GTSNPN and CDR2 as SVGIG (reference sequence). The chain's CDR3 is CAWSVGLRTANEKLFF. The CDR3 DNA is TGTGCCTGGAGTGTGGGCCTTAGAACAGCTAATGAAAAACTGTTTTTT.